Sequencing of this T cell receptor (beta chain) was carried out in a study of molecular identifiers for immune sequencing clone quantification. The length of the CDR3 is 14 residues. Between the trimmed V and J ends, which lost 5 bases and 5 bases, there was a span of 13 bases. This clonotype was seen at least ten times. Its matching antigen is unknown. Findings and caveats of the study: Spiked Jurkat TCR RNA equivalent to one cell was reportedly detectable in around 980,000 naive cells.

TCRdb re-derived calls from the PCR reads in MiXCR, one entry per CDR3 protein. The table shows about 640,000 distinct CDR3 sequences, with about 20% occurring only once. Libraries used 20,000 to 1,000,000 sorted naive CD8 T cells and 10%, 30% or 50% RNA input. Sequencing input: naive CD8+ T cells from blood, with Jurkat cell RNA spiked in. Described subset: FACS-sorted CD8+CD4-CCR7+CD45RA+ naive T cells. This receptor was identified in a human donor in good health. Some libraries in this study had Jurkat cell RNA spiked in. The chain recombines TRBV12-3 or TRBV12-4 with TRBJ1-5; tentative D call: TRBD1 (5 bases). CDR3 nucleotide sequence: TGTGCCAGCAGTCGGACATCTATGGATCAGCCCCAGCATTTT. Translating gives CASSRTSMDQPQHF.